This T cell receptor beta chain was recorded in a study of identical twins. Overall study findings and caveats: Fewer insertions marked abundant cord blood beta clonotypes; young adult naive trended weakly, memory not at all.

Remarks on this clonotype: Its matching antigen is unknown.

The CDR3 is 16 residues long. V trimming: 5 bases; J trimming: 2 bases; junction bases outside the gene matches: 6. Germline values: CDR1 MRHNA, CDR2 SNTAGT. Via MiXCR, TCRdb re-called the 5' RACE reads, giving one row per CDR3 protein. Of about 890,000 distinct CDR3 sequences in the sample, more than 9% were seen once. These data also featured in a second study, about yellow fever vaccine responses in identical twins. This second study notes: It has been reported that, in twins, the vaccine T cell response seemed partly convergent and partly personalized.

This TCR was recovered from a woman between 18 and 29 years old in good health. The sample taken for sequencing was PBMCs. The rearrangement links TRBV6-4 to TRBJ2-3, with TRBD2 matching 11 bases. CDR3 amino acids: CASSKIAGGDTDTQYF. The CDR3 nucleotides read TGTGCCAGCAGTAAAATAGCGGGAGGGGACACAGATACGCAGTATTTT.